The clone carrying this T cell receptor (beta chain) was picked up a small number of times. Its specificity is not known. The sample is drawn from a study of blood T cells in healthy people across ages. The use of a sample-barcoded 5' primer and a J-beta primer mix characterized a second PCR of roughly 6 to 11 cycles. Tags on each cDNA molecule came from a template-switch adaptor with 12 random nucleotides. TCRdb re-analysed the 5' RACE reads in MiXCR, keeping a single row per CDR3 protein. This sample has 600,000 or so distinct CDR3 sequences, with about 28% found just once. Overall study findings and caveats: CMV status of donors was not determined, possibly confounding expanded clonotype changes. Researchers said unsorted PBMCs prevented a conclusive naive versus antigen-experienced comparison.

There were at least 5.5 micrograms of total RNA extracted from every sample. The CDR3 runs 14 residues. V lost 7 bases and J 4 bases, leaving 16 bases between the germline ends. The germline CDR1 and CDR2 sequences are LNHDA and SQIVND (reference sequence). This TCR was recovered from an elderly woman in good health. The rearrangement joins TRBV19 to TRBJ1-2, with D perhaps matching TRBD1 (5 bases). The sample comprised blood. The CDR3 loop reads CASKRDGGRYGYTF. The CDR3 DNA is TGTGCCAGTAAAAGGGACGGCGGCCGCTATGGCTACACCTTC.